One T cell receptor beta chain is described in this entry. The antigen is not known. This sample is part of a study of shared clonotypes between healthy human individuals. Whole-study findings and limits: It was anticipated that sequencing depth would influence how many clonotypes donors shared.

As defined, naive CD8 cells were CD45RO-negative and positively selected for CCR7, with terminally differentiated effector memory CD45RA+ cells excluded. CDR1 and CDR2 from the germline V gene are MNHEY and SVGAGI. This CDR3 is built from 13 residues. V was pared by 7 bases and J by 2 bases, with 12 bases between. The study ran the assay at deep level. Sequencing used immunoSEQ multiplex PCR; TCRdb keeps in-frame clones, though not all of them. Of about 2,200,000 clones in the sample, roughly 91% were seen once. The material sequenced was naive CD8+ T cells from PBMCs. The chain recombines TRBV6-5 with TRBJ2-7, with a possible D match to TRBD2 (5 bases). This clonotype originated in a man aged 18 to 30 in good health. Some clones in this sample may be carry-over from other donors' samples. CDR3 region: CASNAGITYEQYF. DNA for the CDR3: TGTGCCAGCAATGCGGGTATCACCTACGAGCAGTACTTC.